This T cell receptor beta chain was captured by sequencing in a study of shared clonotypes between healthy human individuals. Study-wide results and limits: Among non-shared clonotypes, generation probabilities were lower than among those shared by all four donors.

V was clipped by 10 bases and J by 3 bases, with 13 bases between them. Germline CDR1 reads ENHRY; CDR2 reads SYGVKD. The CDR3 contains 12 residues. Of note for this clone: Its antigen remains unidentified.

The table came from immunoSEQ multiplex PCR; TCRdb's copy has only in-frame clones and leaves some out. The table has some 2 million clones, roughly 95% seen once. J is TRBJ2-7 and V is TRBV10-3; D perhaps matches TRBD2 (5 bases). Sequencing was performed on naive CD4+ T cells sorted from blood. This sample's subset: CD45RA+ positively selected. The clonotype originates from a man between 18 and 29 years old in good health. The CDR3 loop is CATRGVDYEQYF. As DNA, the CDR3 is TGTGCCACCCGGGGAGTTGACTACGAGCAGTACTTC.